This T cell receptor (beta chain) was identified during a study of T-cell reconstitution after alpha-beta-depleted transplantation in children. Unique molecular identifiers tagged the TCRbeta library. MiXCR, applied by TCRdb to the PCR reads, yields one record per CDR3 protein. The sample has roughly 610,000 distinct CDR3 sequences; roughly a tenth are singletons. Germline lookup yields CDR1 MDHEN and CDR2 SYDVKM. The CDR3 consists of 12 residues. The ends were cut back, 6 bases at V and 8 bases at J, with 13 bases in the middle. The chain has TRBV28 and TRBJ1-2; weak D call: TRBD1 (6 bases). This TCR was recovered from a human donor who donated a stem cell graft to a child with acute myeloid leukemia. The source was PBMCs from the stem cell graft donor, collected from the stem cell graft. The CDR3 is CASRPNRVGYTF. As DNA, the CDR3 is TGTGCCAGCAGACCGAACAGGGTCGGCTACACCTTC.